The rows below give T cell receptor beta chains drawn from one sample of a study of OX40 agonist ivuxolimab in advanced cancers. Sequencing was performed with immunoSEQ multiplex PCR; in TCRdb, only in-frame clones are kept and a portion is missing. The table records more than 50,000 clones, under 90% of them present only once. The sequences come from CD4+ or CD8+ T cells sorted from blood, collected in a trial of the OX40 agonist ivuxolimab. The receptors here all came from an adult with an advanced solid tumor such as melanoma, head and neck, liver or kidney cancer. CDR3s include the opening cysteine and the closing phenylalanine or tryptophan. Fields, in order: D gene, J gene, clone size, V gene, CDR3 protein, CDR3 DNA. The D gene is left open where the match is weak. Part of the rows lack a size; the others show once, few, many or a class for expanded clones.

D: -
J: TRBJ2-7
size: -
V: TRBV5-6
CDR3: CASSGGQYEQYF
DNA: TGTGCCAGCAGCGGGGGGCAGTACGAGCAGTACTTC

D: TRBD2
J: TRBJ2-1
size: -
V: TRBV14
CDR3: CASSHPLGSGGDDEQFF
DNA: TGTGCCAGCAGCCACCCCCTCGGTAGCGGGGGGGACGATGAGCAGTTCTTC

D: -
J: TRBJ1-1
size: -
V: TRBV19
CDR3: CASTERGGNTEAFF
DNA: TGTGCCAGTACCGAAAGGGGGGGGAACACTGAAGCTTTCTTT

D: -
J: TRBJ1-4
size: few
V: TRBV7-2
CDR3: CASSHATNEKLFF
DNA: TGTGCCAGCAGCCACGCAACTAATGAAAAACTGTTTTTT

D: -
J: TRBJ2-5
size: -
V: TRBV19
CDR3: CASKARAEETQYF
DNA: TGTGCCAGTAAGGCCAGGGCTGAAGAGACCCAGTACTTC

D: -
J: TRBJ2-5
size: -
V: TRBV30
CDR3: CAWSRETQYF
DNA: TGTGCCTGGAGTCGGGAGACCCAGTACTTC

D: -
J: TRBJ2-1
size: few
V: TRBV5-8
CDR3: CASSLDARRAYNEQFF
DNA: TGTGCCAGCAGCTTGGATGCCAGAAGGGCCTACAATGAGCAGTTCTTC

D: -
J: TRBJ2-5
size: -
V: TRBV6-5
CDR3: CASSSVLVKETQYF
DNA: TGTGCCAGCAGTTCTGTTTTAGTCAAAGAGACCCAGTACTTC

D: TRBD1
J: TRBJ1-6
size: -
V: TRBV5-1
CDR3: CASHGTGKDSPLHF
DNA: TGCGCCAGCCACGGGACAGGGAAGGATTCACCCCTCCACTTT

D: TRBD1
J: TRBJ1-1
size: -
V: TRBV5-1
CDR3: CASRRAPTGTTEAFF
DNA: TGCGCCAGCAGACGAGCACCGACAGGGACCACTGAAGCTTTCTTT

D: -
J: TRBJ1-5
size: -
V: TRBV6-1
CDR3: CASQLVPYSNQPQHF
DNA: TGTGCCAGTCAATTGGTCCCCTATAGCAATCAGCCCCAGCATTTT